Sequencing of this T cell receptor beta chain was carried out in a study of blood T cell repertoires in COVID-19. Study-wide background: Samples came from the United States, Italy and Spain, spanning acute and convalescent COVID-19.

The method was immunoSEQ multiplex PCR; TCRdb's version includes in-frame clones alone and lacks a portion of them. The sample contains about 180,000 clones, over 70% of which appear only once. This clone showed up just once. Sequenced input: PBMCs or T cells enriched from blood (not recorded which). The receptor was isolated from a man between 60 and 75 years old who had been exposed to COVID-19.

The CDR3 loop is CAWNLGEGSPLHF. CDR3 in DNA: TGTGCCTGGAATCTAGGGGAGGGCTCACCCCTCCACTTT. This chain connects TRBV30 to TRBJ1-6; D is possibly TRBD1 (5 bases). Per the germline V gene, CDR1 is GTSNPN and CDR2 is SVGIG (reference sequence). This CDR3 has 13 residues. Trimming pared 4 bases from V and 10 bases from J, leaving 14 bases between. Variable domain in full (rest from reference TRBV30 and TRBJ1-6): SQTIHQWPATLVQPVGSPLSLECTVEGTSNPNLYWYRQAAGRGLQLLFYSVGIGQISSEVPQNLSASRPQDRQFILSSKKLLLSDSGFYLCAWNLGEGSPLHFGNGTRLTVT.